Presented here are 9 T cell receptor beta chains from one specimen sequenced in a study of blood T cell repertoires in COVID-19. Assay: immunoSEQ multiplex PCR; the TCRdb copy retains only in-frame clones and omits some. In the table there are approximately 250,000 clones, 88% of which are singletons. The specimen sequenced was PBMCs or T cells enriched from blood (not recorded which). The receptors were gathered from a woman in her thirties who had recovered from COVID-19.

The chain carries TRBV6-5 and TRBJ1-5; 7 bases fit TRBD1. The CDR3 has 15 amino acids. The germline CDR1 and CDR2 sequences are MNHEY and SVGAGI. The junction had 16 bases not matched to a gene; V was cut back by 7 bases and J by 10 bases. The CDR3 region is CASTPTETGAFPQHF. CDR3 nucleotides: TGTGCCAGCACCCCCACCGAAACAGGGGCCTTTCCCCAGCATTTT.

This clone occurred a few times. The chain recombines TRBV5-4 with TRBJ1-4; 11 nucleotides align to TRBD1. The CDR3 contains 16 residues. J gave up 9 bases and V 0 bases, and 7 bases lay outside the gene matches. Germline lookup yields CDR1 SGHNT and CDR2 YYREEE (reference sequence). In DNA form, the CDR3 reads TGTGCCAGCAGCTTGGCCCTGGGGACAGGGGGGAAAAAACTGTTTTTT. The encoded protein is CASSLALGTGGKKLFF. Drawing the rest from reference TRBV5-4 and TRBJ1-4, the complete variable domain is ETGVTQSPTHLIKTRGQQVTLRCSSQSGHNTVSWYQQALGQGPQFIFQYYREEENGRGNFPPRFSGLQFPNYSSELNVNALELDDSALYLCASSLALGTGGKKLFFGSGTQLSVL.

This clone occurred a few times. The gene calls are TRBV7-9 and TRBJ2-5; D not resolved. The CDR3 contains 12 residues. Trimming left V 7 bases short and J 5 bases short, with 11 bases between. Germline assignment: CDR1 SEHNR and CDR2 FQNEAQ (reference sequence). The CDR3 region has the DNA TGTGCCAGCACTCATGGCCAGGAGACCCAGTACTTC. The encoded protein is CASTHGQETQYF. Using reference TRBV7-9 and TRBJ2-5 for the parts outside the CDR3, the full variable domain is DTGVSQNPRHKITKRGQNVTFRCDPISEHNRLYWYRQTLGQGPEFLTYFQNEAQLEKSRLLSDRFSAERPKGSFSTLEIQRTEQGDSAMYLCASTHGQETQYFGPGTRLLVL.

This clone was observed a few times. Here the CDR3 reads CASSKWRSRWLGTEAFF. CDR3 nucleotide sequence: TGTGCCAGCAGCAAATGGAGGTCGAGGTGGCTGGGCACTGAAGCTTTCTTT. The V call is TRBV21-1, the J call TRBJ1-1. TRBV21-1 is a listed pseudogene. The CDR3 length is 17 residues.

V is TRBV28 and J is TRBJ2-1; 7 positions match TRBD2. Germline CDR1 and CDR2: MDHEN and SYDVKM. The V segment lost 8 bases and the J segment 7 bases; nucleotides outside the gene matches: 11. The CDR3 loop spans 14 amino acids. For the CDR3, the DNA is TGTGCCAGCTTAAGCGGGATCCCGGATAATGAGCAGTTCTTC. The encoded protein is CASLSGIPDNEQFF.

This clone was found once. V is TRBV4-3 and J is TRBJ1-2, with 8 bases lining up with TRBD1. CDR1 is LGHNA, CDR2 YSLEER, per germline. CDR3 size: 17 residues. Losses at the gene ends were 0 bases for V and 2 bases for J; bases not matched to a gene: 8. The CDR3 sequence is CASSQETVNRGNYGYTF. The CDR3 DNA reads as TGCGCCAGCAGCCAAGAGACCGTCAACAGGGGGAACTATGGCTACACCTTC.

This clone is a singleton in its sample. In DNA form, the CDR3 reads TGTGCCAGTAGTATACATGTTTGGCATTCACCAGGGACAGACCTCAATCAGCCCCAGCATTTT. Translating it yields CASSIHVWHSPGTDLNQPQHF. V is TRBV19 and J is TRBJ1-5; 7 bases fit TRBD1. CDR3 length: 21 residues. Germline-derived CDR1 and CDR2 are LNHDA and SQIVND (reference sequence). After removal of 2 bases from V and 3 bases from J, the junction contained 22 bases not matched to a gene.

The chain recombines TRBV4-1 with TRBJ1-1; 7 bases line up with TRBD1. CDR1 MGHRA and CDR2 YSYEKL come from the germline V gene. The V segment lost 3 bases and the J segment 0 bases; nucleotides outside the gene matches: 4. CDR3 length equals 15 residues. This chain's CDR3 is CASSHPQGMNTEAFF. Here the CDR3 DNA reads TGCGCCAGCAGCCATCCACAGGGGATGAACACTGAAGCTTTCTTT.

This clone showed up just once. This chain joins TRBV9 and TRBJ1-1; 8 bases map to TRBD1. Germline V CDR1 and CDR2: SGDLS, YYNGEE. Trimming removed 3 bases from V and 1 base from J; junction bases left unmatched: 17. The CDR3 has 19 residues. For the CDR3, the DNA is TGTGCCAGCAGCGCGACGGTTCCCGGACAGGGTCGTAGGAACACTGAAGCTTTCTTT. Its protein is CASSATVPGQGRRNTEAFF.